The text below deals with one T cell receptor (beta chain). Its antigen is unknown. The data are from a study of response to subunit inactivated influenza vaccine. Whole-study results and caveats: With each seasonal influenza vaccination, the authors suggested, few new T cells are recruited.

The CDR3 has 14 amino acids. V lost 10 bases and J lost 5; bases outside the gene matches: 9. The germline V gene encodes CDR1 ENHRY and CDR2 SYGVKD. MiXCR, applied by TCRdb to the RT-PCR reads, yields one record per CDR3 protein. This table has about 520,000 distinct CDR3 sequences, roughly 7.6% appearing once. The clonotype was recovered from a man aged 50-75 years who received an inactivated influenza vaccine. V gene TRBV10-3 combines with J gene TRBJ1-5; TRBD1 matches 9 bases. The material was PBMCs from blood, obtained approximately 25 months after vaccination. In DNA, the CDR3 is TGTGCCAGCCGGGACAGGGAAATCGATCAGCCCCAGCATTTT. Translated: CASRDREIDQPQHF.